The present T cell receptor beta chain was sequenced within a study of type 1 regulatory T cells. For the study at large: T-allo10 is a Tr1-enriched, alloantigen-specific CD4 T cell product made in vitro. Findings and limits, study-wide: Tr1 cells had a more restricted TCR repertoire than non-Tr1 cells.

TCRdb analysed the reads with MiXCR anew, one entry per CDR3 protein. The sample includes 40,000 to 50,000 distinct CDR3 sequences, more than 9% of them seen just once. Germline V gene data show CDR1 as SGHTA and CDR2 as FQGTGA. This CDR3 comprises 13 residues. This clonotype was counted at least ten times. Antigen: not known. V gene TRBV7-3 combines with J gene TRBJ2-1; tentatively, D is TRBD2 (5 bases). This sequence was found in a human donor in good health. Sequencing was carried out using cultured non-Tr1 T cells, either the whole culture or a sorted T cell fraction (not recorded which). CDR3 in amino acids: CASSSAIHNEQFF. The CDR3, as DNA: TGTGCGTCTAGTAGCGCGATCCACAATGAGCAGTTCTTC.